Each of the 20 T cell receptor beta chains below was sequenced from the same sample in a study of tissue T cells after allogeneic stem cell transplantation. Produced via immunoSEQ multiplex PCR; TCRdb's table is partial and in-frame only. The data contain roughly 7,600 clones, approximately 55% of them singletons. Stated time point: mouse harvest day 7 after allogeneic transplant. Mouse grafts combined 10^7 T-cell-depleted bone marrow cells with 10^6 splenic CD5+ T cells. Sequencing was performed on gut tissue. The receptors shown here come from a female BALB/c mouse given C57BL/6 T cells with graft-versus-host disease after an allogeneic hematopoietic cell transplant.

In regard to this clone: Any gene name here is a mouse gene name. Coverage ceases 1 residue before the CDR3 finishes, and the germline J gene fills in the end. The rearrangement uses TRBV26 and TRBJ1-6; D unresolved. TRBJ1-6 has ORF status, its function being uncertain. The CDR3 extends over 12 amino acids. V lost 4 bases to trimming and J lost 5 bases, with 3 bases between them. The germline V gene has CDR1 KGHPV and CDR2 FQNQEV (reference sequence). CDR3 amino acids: CASSQNNSPLYF. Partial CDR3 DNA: TGTGCCAGCAGTCAGAATAATTCGCCCCTCTAC.

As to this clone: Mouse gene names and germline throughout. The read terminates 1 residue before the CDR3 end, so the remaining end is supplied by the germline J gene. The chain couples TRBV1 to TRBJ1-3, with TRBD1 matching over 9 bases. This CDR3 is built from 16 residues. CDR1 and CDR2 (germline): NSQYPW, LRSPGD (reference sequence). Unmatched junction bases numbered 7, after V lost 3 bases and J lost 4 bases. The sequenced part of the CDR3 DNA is TGCACCTGCAGTGCCCGGGACAGGGAGGGAGGAAATACGCTCTAT. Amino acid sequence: CTCSARDREGGNTLY. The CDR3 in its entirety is CTCSARDREGGNTLYF.

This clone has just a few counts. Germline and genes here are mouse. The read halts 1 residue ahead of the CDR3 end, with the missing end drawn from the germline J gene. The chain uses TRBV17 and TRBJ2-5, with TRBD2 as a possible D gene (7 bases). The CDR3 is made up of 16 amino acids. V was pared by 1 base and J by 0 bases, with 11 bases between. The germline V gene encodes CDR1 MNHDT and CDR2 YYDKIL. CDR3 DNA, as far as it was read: TGTGCTAGCAGTAGAGTCCGGGGGGCTAACCAAGACACCCAGTAC. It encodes CASSRVRGANQDTQY. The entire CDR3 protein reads CASSRVRGANQDTQYF.

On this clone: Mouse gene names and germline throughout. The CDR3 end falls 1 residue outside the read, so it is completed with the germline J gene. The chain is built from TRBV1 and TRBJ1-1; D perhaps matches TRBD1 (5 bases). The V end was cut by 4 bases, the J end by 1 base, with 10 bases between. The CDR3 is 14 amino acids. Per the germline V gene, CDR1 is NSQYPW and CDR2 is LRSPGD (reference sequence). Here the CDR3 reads CTCSVREGNTEVFF. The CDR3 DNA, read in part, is TGCACCTGCAGTGTCAGGGAGGGAAACACAGAAGTCTTC.

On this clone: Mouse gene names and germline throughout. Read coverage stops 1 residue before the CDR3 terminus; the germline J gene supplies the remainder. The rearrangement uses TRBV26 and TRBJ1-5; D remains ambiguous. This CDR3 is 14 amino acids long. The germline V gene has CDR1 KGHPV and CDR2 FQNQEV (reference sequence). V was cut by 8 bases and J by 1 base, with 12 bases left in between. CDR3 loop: CASPTGLNNQAPLF. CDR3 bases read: TGTGCCAGCCCCACGGGGTTGAACAACCAGGCTCCGCTT. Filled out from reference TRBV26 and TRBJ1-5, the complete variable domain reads NSKVIQTPRYLVKGQGQKAKMRCIPEKGHPVVFWYQQNKNNEFKFLINFQNQEVLQQIDMTEKRFSAECPSNSPCSLEIQSSEAGDSALYLCASPTGLNNQAPLFGEGTRLSVL.

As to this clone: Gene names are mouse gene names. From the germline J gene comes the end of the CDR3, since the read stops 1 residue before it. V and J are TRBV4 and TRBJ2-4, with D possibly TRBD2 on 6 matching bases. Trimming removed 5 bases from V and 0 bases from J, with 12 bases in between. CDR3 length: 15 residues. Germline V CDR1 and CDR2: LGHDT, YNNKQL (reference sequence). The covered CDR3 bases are TGTGCCAGCAGCCGCCGGGACTATAGTCAAAACACCTTGTAC. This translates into CASSRRDYSQNTLY. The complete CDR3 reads CASSRRDYSQNTLYF.

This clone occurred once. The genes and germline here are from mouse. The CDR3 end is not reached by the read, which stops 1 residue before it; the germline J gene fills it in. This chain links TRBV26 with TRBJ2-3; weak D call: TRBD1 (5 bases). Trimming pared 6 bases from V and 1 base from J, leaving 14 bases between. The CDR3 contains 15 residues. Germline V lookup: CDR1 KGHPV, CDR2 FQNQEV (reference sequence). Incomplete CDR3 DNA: TGTGCCAGCAGCCCAAGGGGAGGGGGTGCAGAAACGCTGTAT. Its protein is CASSPRGGGAETLY. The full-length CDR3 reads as CASSPRGGGAETLYF.

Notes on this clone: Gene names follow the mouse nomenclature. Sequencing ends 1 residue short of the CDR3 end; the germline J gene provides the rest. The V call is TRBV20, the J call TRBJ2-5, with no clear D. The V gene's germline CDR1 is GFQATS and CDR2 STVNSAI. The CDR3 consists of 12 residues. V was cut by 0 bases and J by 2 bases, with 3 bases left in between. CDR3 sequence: CGARDSQDTQYF. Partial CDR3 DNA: TGTGGTGCTAGGGACAGCCAAGACACCCAGTAC.

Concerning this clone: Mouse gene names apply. The CDR3 DNA, read in part, is TGCTCCAGCAGTCAAGACTGGGGTCAAGACACCCAGTAC. This sequence encodes CSSSQDWGQDTQY. The full CDR3 sequence reads CSSSQDWGQDTQYF. The chain recombines TRBV23 with TRBJ2-5; the DNA was not compared with TRBD2, the D call given in the table. The sequence runs out 1 residue before the end of the CDR3; the remainder is reconstructed from the germline J gene. The germline V gene encodes CDR1 KGHTA and CDR2 FQNQQP. The CDR3 is made up of 14 amino acids.

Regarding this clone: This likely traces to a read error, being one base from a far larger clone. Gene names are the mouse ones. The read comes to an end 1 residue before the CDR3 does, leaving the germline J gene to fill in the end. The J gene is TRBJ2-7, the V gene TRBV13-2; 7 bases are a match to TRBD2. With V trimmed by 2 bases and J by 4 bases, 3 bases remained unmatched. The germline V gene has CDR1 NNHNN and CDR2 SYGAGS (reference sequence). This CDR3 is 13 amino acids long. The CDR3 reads CASGEDWAYEQYF. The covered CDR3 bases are TGTGCCAGCGGTGAAGACTGGGCTTATGAACAGTAC.

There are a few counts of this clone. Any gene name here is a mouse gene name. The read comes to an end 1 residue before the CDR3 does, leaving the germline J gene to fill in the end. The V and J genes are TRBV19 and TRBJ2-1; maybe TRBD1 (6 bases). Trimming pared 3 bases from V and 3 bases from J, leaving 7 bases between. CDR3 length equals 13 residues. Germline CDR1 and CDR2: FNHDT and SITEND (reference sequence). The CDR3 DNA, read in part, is TGTGCCAGCAGTAGAGGGGGCTATGCTGAGCAGTTC. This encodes CASSRGGYAEQF. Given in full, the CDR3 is CASSRGGYAEQFF.

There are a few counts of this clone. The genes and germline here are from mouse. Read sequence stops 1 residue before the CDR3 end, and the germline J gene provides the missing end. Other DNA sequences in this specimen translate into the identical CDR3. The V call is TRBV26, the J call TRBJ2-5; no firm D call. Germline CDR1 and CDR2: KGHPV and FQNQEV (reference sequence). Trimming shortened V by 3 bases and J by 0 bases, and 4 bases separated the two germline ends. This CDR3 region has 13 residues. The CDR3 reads CASSLRNQDTQYF. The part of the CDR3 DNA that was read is TGTGCCAGCAGTCTCAGGAACCAAGACACCCAGTAC.

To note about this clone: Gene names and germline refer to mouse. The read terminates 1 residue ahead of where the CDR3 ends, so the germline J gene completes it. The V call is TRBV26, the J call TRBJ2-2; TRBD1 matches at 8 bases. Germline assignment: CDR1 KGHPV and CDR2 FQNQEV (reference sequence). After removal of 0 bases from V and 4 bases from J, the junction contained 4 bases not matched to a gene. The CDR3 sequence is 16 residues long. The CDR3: CASSLSAGGGTGQLYF. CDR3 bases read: TGTGCCAGCAGTCTGTCTGCAGGGGGCGGCACCGGGCAGCTCTAC.

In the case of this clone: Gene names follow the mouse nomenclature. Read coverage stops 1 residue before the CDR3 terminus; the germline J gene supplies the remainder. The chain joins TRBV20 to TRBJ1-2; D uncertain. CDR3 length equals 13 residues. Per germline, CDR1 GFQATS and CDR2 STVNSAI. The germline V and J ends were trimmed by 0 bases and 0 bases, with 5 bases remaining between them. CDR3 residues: CGARDIANSDYTF. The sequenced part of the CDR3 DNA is TGTGGTGCTAGGGACATTGCAAACTCCGACTACACC.

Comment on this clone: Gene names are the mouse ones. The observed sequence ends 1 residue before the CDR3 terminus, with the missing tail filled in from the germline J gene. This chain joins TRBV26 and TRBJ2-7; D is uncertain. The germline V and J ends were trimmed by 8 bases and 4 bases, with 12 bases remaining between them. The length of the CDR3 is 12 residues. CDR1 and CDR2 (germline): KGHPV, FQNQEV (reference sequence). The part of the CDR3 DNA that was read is TGTGCCAGCGGTGATCGACAATATGAACAGTAC. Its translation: CASGDRQYEQY. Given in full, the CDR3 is CASGDRQYEQYF.

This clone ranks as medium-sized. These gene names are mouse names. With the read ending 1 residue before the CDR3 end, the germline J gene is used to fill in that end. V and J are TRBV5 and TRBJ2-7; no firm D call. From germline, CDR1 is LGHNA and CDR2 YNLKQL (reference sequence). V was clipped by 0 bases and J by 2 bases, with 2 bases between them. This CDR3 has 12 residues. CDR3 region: CASSQDPYEQYF. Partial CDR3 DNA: TGTGCCAGCAGCCAAGACCCCTATGAACAGTAC.

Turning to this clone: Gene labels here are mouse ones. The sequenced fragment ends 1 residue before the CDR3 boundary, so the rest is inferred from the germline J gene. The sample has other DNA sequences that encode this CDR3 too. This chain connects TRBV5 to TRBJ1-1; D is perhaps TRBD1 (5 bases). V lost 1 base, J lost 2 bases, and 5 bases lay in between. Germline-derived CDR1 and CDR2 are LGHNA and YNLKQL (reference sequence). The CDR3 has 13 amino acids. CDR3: CASSQGGNTEVFF. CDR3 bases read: TGTGCCAGCAGCCAAGGGGGCAACACAGAAGTCTTC.

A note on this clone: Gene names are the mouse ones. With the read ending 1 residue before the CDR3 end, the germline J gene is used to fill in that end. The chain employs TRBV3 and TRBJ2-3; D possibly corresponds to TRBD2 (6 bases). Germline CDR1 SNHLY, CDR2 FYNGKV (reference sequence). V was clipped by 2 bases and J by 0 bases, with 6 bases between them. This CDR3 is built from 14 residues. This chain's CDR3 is CASSLLGSAETLYF. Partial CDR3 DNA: TGTGCCAGCAGCTTACTGGGGAGTGCAGAAACGCTGTAT.

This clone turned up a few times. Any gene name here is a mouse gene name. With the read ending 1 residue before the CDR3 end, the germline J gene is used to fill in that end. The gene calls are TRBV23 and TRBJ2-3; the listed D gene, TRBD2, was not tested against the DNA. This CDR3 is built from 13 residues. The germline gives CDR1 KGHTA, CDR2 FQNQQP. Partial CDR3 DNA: TGCTCCAGCAGTCAGACGGGACTGGGGGCGCTGTAT. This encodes CSSSQTGLGALY. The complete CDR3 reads CSSSQTGLGALYF.

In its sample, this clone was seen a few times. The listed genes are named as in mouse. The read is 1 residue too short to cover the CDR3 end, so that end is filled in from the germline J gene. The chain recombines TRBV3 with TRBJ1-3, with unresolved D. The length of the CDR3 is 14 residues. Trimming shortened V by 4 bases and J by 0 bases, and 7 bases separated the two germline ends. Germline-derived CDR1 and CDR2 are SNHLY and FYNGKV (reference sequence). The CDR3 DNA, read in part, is TGTGCCAGCAGCTCAACAAATTCTGGAAATACGCTCTAT. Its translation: CASSSTNSGNTLY. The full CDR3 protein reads CASSSTNSGNTLYF.